Here is one T cell receptor beta chain with its context. It lacks a known antigen. No base quality information exists; no much larger clone differs at one position. This record belongs to a study of control samples from healthy donors and cancer patients (dated by TCRdb to the early 2020s). The library came from the immunoSEQ multiplex PCR assay. The immuneACCESS repertoire file appears here via TCRdb, limited to in-frame rearrangements. These files lack a portion of the clones; in checked studies, under half of the deficit traces to unresolved V genes, and the cause of the others is not known. The sample table holds 150,000 or so clones, of which just over 85% were seen once. Together, the top ten hold approximately 1.8% of the sample. Including the terminal cysteine and phenylalanine, the CDR3 comprises 15 residues. CDR3 DNA only is kept here, 45 bases in frame from base 1. CDR1 SNHLY and CDR2 FYNNEI are derived from the germline V gene. Deletion took 5 bases off V and 6 bases off J, with a span of 17 bases between the germline ends.

This receptor chain uses TRBV2 and TRBJ1-3; TRBD1 could be the D gene, as 5 bases match. This clonotype was sampled from a man between 18 and 35 years old in good health. The sequencing sample was made of blood. The DNA sequence reads TGTGCCAGCAGTAGGTTGGGACCCAGAGTAAACACCATATATTTT. This yields the protein CASSRLGPRVNTIYF. With the rest looked up from the reference TRBV2 and TRBJ1-3 genes rather than sequenced, the full variable domain is EPEVTQTPSHQVTQMGQEVILRCVPISNHLYFYWYRQILGQKVEFLVSFYNNEISEKSEIFDDQFSVERPDGSNFTLKIRSTKLEDSAMYFCASSRLGPRVNTIYFGEGSWLTVV.